This is a list of T cell receptor beta chains from one sample in a study of cytomegalovirus exposure and HLA in healthy donors. Profiling relied on immunoSEQ multiplex PCR, and the TCRdb table lists in-frame clones only, not all of them. The repertoire holds over 100,000 clones, with 81% as singletons. Sequences were obtained from PBMCs. Receptor source: a woman in her twenties or thirties in good health and CMV-seronegative. CDR3s leave out the opening cysteine and the closing phenylalanine or tryptophan. The order of the fields is CDR3 protein, V gene.

ATEAGSSYNEQF,TRBV6-5
ASSIDLTGLEVGPNYGYT,TRBV19
ASSSTGPYNEQF,TRBV7-9
ASSLGWAEQY,TRBV11-2
ASSLGQGGHNEQF,TRBV19
ASSPGQNTDTQY,TRBV5-1
ASKAGATTGELF,TRBV11-2
ASSPRQLSSGNTIY,TRBV18
ASLDRGTYEQY,TRBV28
TSRDYPYEQY,TRBV1
ASSFLGGANEKLF,TRBV28
ASSPLATTYEQY,TRBV18
AISESATGELF,TRBV10-3
ASNLLTRTYEQY,TRBV6-1
ASSISDRETYEQY,TRBV19
ASSIELTFNPAKNIQY,TRBV19
ASSLPGGSSGNTIY,TRBV7-9
ASSQVGGVVDNEQF,TRBV4-1
ASGEGLNEQY,TRBV9
ASSPPGQIFYGYT,TRBV28
ASSLVGRYEQY,TRBV28
AWIFDRTVPATF,TRBV30
ASSYVGGEGSYGYT,TRBV28
AWSWGTSTDTQY,TRBV30
ASSFSPGIGYEQY,TRBV7-3
ASSSQGILDNEQF,TRBV2
ASSLEGRAIDEQY,TRBV5-1
ASGTSPEETQY,TRBV9
ASSSVGLVLMNEQF,TRBV7-9
ASSFWPEVYAHIYYGYT,TRBV7-9
ASRGTLNTEAF,TRBV19
ASKKIRWTGELF,TRBV6-1
ASSVGILTYSTEAF,TRBV2
ASSPGYTYEQH,TRBV5-1
ASSSDKLAYNEQF,TRBV7-2
ASSQVGADTQY,TRBV4-2
ASSQEDFGGLYGYT,TRBV14
ARSRRTGREMARTDTQY,TRBV5-3
ASSTRGGLGTDTQY,TRBV9
ASRRGIGNTEAF,TRBV2
ASSPDREAGELF,TRBV5-1
ASSLRGQSNTEAF,TRBV4-1
ASSYSNRGDYNEQF,TRBV6-6
ASVGQTNSPLH,TRBV25-1
ASSGGQGGYT,TRBV2
ASSSQDATNEKLF,TRBV19
AINTEEGNQPQH,TRBV10-3
SAGEGYT,TRBV29-1
ASSLAPTSGSRQETQY,TRBV5-1
ASSPNRQGKASPLH,TRBV28
ASSLEVNTEAF,TRBV27
ASSLLLDEQY,TRBV28
ASRPRPQAGINYEQY,TRBV5-1
ASSTGLAEEVSYEQY,TRBV5-6
ASSLGQGIYEQY,TRBV5-4
ASSLEGEFTEAF,TRBV13